What follows describes a single T cell receptor beta chain. The entry originates in a study of OX40 agonist ivuxolimab in advanced cancers. The protocol was immunoSEQ multiplex PCR, while the TCRdb copy is restricted to in-frame clones and leaves out a portion. The sample records approximately 70,000 clones, 85% to 95% being singletons. The germline CDR1 and CDR2 sequences are LNHDA and SQIVND (reference sequence). Trimming took 6 bases from V and 3 from J, leaving 9 bases between them. This CDR3 region has 13 residues. Source: CD4+ or CD8+ T cells sorted from blood, taken in a trial of the OX40 agonist ivuxolimab. This sequence originates from an adult with an advanced solid tumor such as melanoma, head and neck, liver or kidney cancer. V gene TRBV19 combines with J gene TRBJ2-1; D is possibly TRBD2 (5 bases). This CDR3 is CASRGRDYNEQFF. CDR3 DNA sequence: TGTGCCAGTAGAGGACGGGACTACAATGAGCAGTTCTTC.